This T cell receptor (beta chain) appears in the sequencing data of a study of blood T cell repertoires in COVID-19. Assay used: immunoSEQ multiplex PCR; TCRdb lists only in-frame clones, some missing. The profile shows around 190,000 clones, roughly 90% of them singletons. This clonotype was obtained from a man younger than 35 with active or convalescent COVID-19. Sequencing used peripheral blood.

The chain's CDR3 is CASSPTWGGGETQYF. Here the CDR3 DNA reads TGTGCCAGCAGCCCAACTTGGGGGGGCGGAGAGACCCAGTACTTC. The rearrangement links TRBV3-1 (or the pseudogene TRBV3-2) to TRBJ2-5, with D possibly matching TRBD2 (7 bases). The germline V gene encodes CDR1 LGHDT and CDR2 YNNKEL (reference sequence). The CDR3 loop spans 15 amino acids. Trimming cost V 4 bases and J 4 bases, with 16 bases left between them.